The source of this T cell receptor (beta chain) is a study of blood T cell repertoires in COVID-19. Looking at the study overall: Acute-phase and convalescent COVID-19 samples originated in the United States, Italy and Spain. T cells, B-cell-depleted T cells, or PBMCs provided the cDNA or gDNA that served as material.

Clones were read by immunoSEQ multiplex PCR, and TCRdb kept only the in-frame ones, dropping some. The profile covers 200,000 to 250,000 clones, with around 85% appearing a single time and about 10% taken by the ten largest. This clone was picked up a small number of times. V shed 3 bases, J shed 4 bases, and the junction held 11 bases outside the gene matches. The CDR3 sequence is 17 residues long. Germline V CDR1 and CDR2: MNHNS, SASEGT. The TCR sequence derives from a man at least 80 years old with acute or convalescent COVID-19. The sequenced sample consisted of peripheral blood. The chain recombines TRBV6-1 with TRBJ1-4; TRBD1 matches 7 bases. In DNA, the CDR3 is TGTGCCAGCAGTGAGGACTCCCGGACAGGCCTTAATGAAAAACTGTTTTTT. This translates into CASSEDSRTGLNEKLFF.